This T cell receptor (beta chain) was captured by sequencing in a study of T cells after yellow fever vaccination. TCRdb itself ran the 5' RACE reads through MiXCR, one entry per CDR3 protein. The sample holds over 100,000 distinct CDR3 sequences, roughly 8.4% seen once. Ten or more counts support this clonotype. This CDR3 contains 14 residues. Germline CDR1 is SGHVS and CDR2 is FNYEAQ. Trimming left V 2 bases short and J 4 bases short, with 12 bases between. The receptor's source is a man aged 30-40 years who received the YFV17D yellow fever vaccine. This chain joins TRBV7-6 and TRBJ2-7, with D possibly called TRBD1 or TRBD2 (5 bases each). Specimen: CD8+ T cells sorted from PBMCs, collected 45 days after the yellow fever booster vaccination. In nucleotides, the CDR3 is TGTGCCAGCAGCTTATCGGGACCAGAGTACGAGCAGTACTTC. It specifies CASSLSGPEYEQYF.